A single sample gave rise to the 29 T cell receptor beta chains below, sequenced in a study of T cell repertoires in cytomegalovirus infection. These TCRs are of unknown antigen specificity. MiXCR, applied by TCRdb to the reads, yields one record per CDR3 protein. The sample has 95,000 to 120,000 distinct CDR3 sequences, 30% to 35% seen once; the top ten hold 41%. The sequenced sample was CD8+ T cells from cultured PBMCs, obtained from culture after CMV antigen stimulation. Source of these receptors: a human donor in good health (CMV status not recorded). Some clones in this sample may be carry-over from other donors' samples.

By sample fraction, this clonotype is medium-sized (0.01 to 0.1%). DNA for the CDR3: TGTGCCAGCAGCCCCCGGACAGGGGTTCACTACGAGCAGTACTTC. As protein: CASSPRTGVHYEQYF. This rearrangement joins TRBV7-2 to TRBJ2-7; 9 bases agree with TRBD1. Trimming took 5 bases from V and 3 from J; bases not matched to a gene: 8. Per the germline V gene, CDR1 is SGHTA and CDR2 is FQGNSA. CDR3 length: 15 residues.

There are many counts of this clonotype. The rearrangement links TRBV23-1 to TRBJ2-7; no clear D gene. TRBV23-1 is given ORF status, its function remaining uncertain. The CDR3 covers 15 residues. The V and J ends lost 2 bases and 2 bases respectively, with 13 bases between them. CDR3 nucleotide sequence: TGCGCCAGCAGTCAAACGCGGTTAGCACCCTACGAGCAGTACTTC. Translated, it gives CASSQTRLAPYEQYF.

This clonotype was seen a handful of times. The DNA for the CDR3 is TGTGCCAGCAGTGATCGGGGGGATCGAAGGGTTGAAAAACTGTTTTTT. It specifies CASSDRGDRRVEKLFF. The chain combines TRBV2 with TRBJ1-4; a weak D match, TRBD1 (5 bases). Trimming stripped 3 bases from V and 7 bases from J, with 18 bases between. CDR3 length: 16 amino acids. Germline V lookup: CDR1 SNHLY, CDR2 FYNNEI.

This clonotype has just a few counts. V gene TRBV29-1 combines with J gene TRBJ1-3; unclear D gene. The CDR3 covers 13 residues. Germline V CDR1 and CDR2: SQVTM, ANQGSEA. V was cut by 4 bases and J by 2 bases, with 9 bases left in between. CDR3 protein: CSVVIQTGNTIYF. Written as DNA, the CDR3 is TGCAGCGTTGTAATACAAACTGGAAACACCATATATTTT.

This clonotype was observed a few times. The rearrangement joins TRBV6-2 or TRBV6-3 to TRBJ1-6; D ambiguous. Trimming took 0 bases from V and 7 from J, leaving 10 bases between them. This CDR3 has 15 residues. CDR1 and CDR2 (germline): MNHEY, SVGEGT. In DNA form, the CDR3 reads TGTGCCAGCAGTTACTCATCAGGTCTCAATTCACCCCTCCACTTT. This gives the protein CASSYSSGLNSPLHF.

Here the CDR3 reads CASSIYSDSNSPLHF. CDR3 bases: TGTGCCAGTAGTATTTATTCGGACAGTAATTCACCCCTCCACTTT. The gene calls are TRBV19 and TRBJ1-6, with D tentatively TRBD1 (6 bases). V lost 3 bases to trimming and J lost 6 bases, with 12 bases between them. The CDR3 loop spans 15 amino acids. CDR1 is LNHDA, CDR2 SQIVND, per germline (reference sequence).

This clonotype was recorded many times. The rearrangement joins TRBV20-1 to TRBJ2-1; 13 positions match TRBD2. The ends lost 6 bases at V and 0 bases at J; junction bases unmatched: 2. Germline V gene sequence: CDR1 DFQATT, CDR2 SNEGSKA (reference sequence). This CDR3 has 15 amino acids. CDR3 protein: CSATSGGSSYNEQFF. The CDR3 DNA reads TGCAGTGCGACTAGCGGGGGGAGCTCCTACAATGAGCAGTTCTTC.

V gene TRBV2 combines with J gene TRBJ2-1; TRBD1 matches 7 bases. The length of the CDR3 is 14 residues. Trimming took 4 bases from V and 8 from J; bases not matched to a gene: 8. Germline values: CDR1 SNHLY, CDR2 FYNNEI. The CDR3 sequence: CASSVEGARDEQFF. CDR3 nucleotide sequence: TGTGCCAGCAGTGTCGAGGGGGCTAGGGATGAGCAGTTCTTC.

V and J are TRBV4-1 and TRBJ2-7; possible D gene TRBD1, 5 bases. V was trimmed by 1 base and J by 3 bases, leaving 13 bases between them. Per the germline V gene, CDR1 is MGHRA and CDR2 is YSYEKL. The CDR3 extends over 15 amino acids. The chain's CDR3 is CASSQVDDSLYEQYF. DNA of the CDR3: TGCGCCAGCAGCCAAGTGGATGACAGCCTCTACGAGCAGTACTTC.

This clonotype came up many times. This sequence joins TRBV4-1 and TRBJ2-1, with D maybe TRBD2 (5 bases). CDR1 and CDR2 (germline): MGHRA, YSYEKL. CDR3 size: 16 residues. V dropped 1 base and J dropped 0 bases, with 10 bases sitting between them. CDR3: CASSQGSGSSYNEQFF. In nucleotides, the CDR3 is TGCGCCAGCAGCCAAGGGTCTGGGAGCTCCTACAATGAGCAGTTCTTC.

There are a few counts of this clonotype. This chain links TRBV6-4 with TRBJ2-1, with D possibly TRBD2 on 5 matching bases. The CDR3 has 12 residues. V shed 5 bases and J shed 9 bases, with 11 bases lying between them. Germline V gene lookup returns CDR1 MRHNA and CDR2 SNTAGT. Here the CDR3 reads CASSLGEGEQFF. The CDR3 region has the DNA TGTGCCAGCAGTTTAGGTGAGGGTGAGCAGTTCTTC.

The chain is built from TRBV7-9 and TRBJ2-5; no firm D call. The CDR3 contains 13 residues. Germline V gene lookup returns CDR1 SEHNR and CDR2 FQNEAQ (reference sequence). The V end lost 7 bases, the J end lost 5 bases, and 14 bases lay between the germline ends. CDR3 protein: CASNSLDPETQYF. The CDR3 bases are TGTGCCAGCAACTCCCTGGACCCCGAGACCCAGTACTTC.

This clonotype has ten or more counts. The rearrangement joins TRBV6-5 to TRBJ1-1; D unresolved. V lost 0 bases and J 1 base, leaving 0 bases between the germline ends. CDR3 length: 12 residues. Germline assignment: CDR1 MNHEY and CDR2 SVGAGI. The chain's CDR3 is CASSYSNTEAFF. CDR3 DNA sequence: TGTGCCAGCAGTTACTCGAACACTGAAGCTTTCTTT.

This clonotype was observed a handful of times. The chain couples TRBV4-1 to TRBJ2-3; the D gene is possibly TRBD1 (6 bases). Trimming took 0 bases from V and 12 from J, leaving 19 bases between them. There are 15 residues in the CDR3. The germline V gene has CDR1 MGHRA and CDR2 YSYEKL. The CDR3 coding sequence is TGCGCCAGCAGCCAAGATCCGACAGGCCGTGGGGACCAGTATTTT. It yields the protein CASSQDPTGRGDQYF.

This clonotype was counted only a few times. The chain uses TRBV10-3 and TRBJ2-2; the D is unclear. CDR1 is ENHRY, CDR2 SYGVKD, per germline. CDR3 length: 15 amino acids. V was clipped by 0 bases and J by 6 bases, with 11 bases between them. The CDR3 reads CAISESELVAGELFF. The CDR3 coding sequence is TGTGCCATCAGTGAGTCGGAATTGGTCGCCGGGGAGCTGTTTTTT.

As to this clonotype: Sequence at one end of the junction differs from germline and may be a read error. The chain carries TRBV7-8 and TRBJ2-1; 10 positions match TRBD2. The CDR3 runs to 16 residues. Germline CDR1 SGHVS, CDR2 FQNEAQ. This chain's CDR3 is CASSLASGGVAGEQFF. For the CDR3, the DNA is TGTGCCAGCAGCCTAGCCAGCGGGGGGGTGGCTGGGGAGCAGTTCTTC. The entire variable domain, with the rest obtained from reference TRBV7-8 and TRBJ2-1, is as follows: GAGVSQSPRYKVAKRGQDVALRCDPISGHVSLFWYQQALGQGPEFLTYFQNEAQLDKSGLPSDRFFAERPEGSVSTLKIQRTQQEDSAVYLCASSLASGGVAGEQFFGPGTRLTVL.

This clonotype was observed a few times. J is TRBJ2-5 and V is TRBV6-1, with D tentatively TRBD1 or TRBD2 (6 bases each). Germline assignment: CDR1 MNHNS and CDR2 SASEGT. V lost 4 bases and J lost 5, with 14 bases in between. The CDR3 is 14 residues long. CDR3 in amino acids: CASSARGALETQYF. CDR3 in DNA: TGTGCCAGCAGTGCGAGGGGGGCCCTGGAGACCCAGTACTTC.

The CDR3 coding sequence is TGTGCCAGCAGGAAGGGACAGGGGGATTACAATGAGCAGTTCTTC. This gives the protein CASRKGQGDYNEQFF. The V call is TRBV2, the J call TRBJ2-1, with 11 bases identical to TRBD1. V was clipped by 6 bases and J by 4 bases; unmatched bases: 5. Per the germline V gene, CDR1 is SNHLY and CDR2 is FYNNEI. This CDR3 is 15 amino acids long.

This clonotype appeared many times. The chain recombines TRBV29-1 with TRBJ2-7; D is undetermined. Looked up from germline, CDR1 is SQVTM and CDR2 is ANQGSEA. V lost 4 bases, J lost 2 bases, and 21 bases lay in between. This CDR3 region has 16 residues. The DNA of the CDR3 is TGCAGCGTTGTTCATCTTCGTCCGGACCAGACCTACGAGCAGTACTTC. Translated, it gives CSVVHLRPDQTYEQYF.

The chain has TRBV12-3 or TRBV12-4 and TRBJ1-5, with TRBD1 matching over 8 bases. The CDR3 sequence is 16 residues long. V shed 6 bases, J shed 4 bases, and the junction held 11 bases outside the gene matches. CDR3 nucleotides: TGTGCCAGCAGCTCCACGGGACAGGATAAGAATCAGCCCCAGCATTTT. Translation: CASSSTGQDKNQPQHF.

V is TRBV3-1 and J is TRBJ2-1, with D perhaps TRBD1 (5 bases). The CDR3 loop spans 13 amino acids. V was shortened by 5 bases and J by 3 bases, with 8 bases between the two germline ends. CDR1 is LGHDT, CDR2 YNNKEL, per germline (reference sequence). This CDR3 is CASSLTVYNEQFF. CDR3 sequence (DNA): TGTGCCAGCAGCTTGACAGTCTACAATGAGCAGTTCTTC.

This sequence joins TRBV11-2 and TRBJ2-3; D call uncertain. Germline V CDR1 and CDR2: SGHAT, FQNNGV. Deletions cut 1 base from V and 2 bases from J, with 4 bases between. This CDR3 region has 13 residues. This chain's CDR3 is CASSLGPTDTQYF. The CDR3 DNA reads TGTGCCAGCAGCTTAGGGCCCACAGATACGCAGTATTTT.

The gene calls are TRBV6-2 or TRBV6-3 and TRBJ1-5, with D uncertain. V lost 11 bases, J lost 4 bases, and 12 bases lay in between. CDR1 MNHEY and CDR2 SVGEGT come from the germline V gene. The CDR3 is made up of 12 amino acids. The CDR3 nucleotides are TGTGCCGGTTGCCGTCCTAATCAGCCCCAGCATTTT. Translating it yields CAGCRPNQPQHF.

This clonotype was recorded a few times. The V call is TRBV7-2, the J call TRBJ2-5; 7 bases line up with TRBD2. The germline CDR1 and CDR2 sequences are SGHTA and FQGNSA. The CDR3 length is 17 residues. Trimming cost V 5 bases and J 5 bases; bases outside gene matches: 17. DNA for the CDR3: TGTGCCAGCAGCGCGTCTGCGGGGAGGGAGGATTGGGAGACCCAGTACTTC. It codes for CASSASAGREDWETQYF.

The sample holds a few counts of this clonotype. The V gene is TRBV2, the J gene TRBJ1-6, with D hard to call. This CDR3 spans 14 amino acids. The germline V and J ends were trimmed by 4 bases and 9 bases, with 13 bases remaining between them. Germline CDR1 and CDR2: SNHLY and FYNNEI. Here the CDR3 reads CASSGVEPGSPLHF. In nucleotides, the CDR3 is TGTGCCAGCAGTGGCGTAGAACCAGGTTCACCCCTCCACTTT.

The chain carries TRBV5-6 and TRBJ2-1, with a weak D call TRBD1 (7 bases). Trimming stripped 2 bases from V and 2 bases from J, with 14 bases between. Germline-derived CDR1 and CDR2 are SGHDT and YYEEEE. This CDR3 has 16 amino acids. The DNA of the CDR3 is TGTGCCAGCAGCTTATTCAGGGGGGAGGCCTACAATGAGCAGTTCTTC. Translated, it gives CASSLFRGEAYNEQFF.

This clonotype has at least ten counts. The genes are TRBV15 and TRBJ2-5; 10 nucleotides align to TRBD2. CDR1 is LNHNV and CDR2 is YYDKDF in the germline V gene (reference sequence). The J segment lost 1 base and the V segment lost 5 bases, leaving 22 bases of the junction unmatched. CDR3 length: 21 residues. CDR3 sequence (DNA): TGTGCCACCAGCTCGGACTTAGCTACCCCGGGTCCTAGCGGGGGCCAAGAGACCCAGTACTTC. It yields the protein CATSSDLATPGPSGGQETQYF.

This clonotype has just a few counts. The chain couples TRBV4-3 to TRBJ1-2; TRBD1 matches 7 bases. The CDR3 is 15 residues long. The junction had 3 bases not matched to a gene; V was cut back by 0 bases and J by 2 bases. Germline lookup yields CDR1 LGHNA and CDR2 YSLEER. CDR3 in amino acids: CASSQEAGGNYGYTF. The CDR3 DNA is TGCGCCAGCAGCCAAGAGGCAGGGGGAAACTATGGCTACACCTTC.

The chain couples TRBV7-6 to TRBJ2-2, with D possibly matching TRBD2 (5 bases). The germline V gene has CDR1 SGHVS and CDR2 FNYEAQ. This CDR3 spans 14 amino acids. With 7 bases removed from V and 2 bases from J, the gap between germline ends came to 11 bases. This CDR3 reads CASTPGLNTGELFF. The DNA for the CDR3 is TGTGCCAGCACCCCGGGGTTAAACACCGGGGAGCTGTTTTTT. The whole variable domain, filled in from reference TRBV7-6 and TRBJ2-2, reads GAGVSQSPRYKVTKRGQDVALRCDPISGHVSLYWYRQALGQGPEFLTYFNYEAQQDKSGLPNDRFSAERPEGSISTLTIQRTEQRDSAMYRCASTPGLNTGELFFGEGSRLTVL.